These 27 T cell receptor beta chains originate from one sample sequenced in a study of shared clonotypes between healthy human individuals. This table comes from immunoSEQ multiplex PCR, and its TCRdb copy is limited to in-frame clones, with some not included. Of approximately 530,000 clones in the sample, 90% to 96% were seen once. The sequencing input was naive CD4+ T cells sorted from blood. Subset given: CD45RA+ positively selected. The receptors stem from a woman aged 25 to 39 in good health.

This chain joins TRBV10-3 and TRBJ2-3; possible D gene TRBD1, 6 bases. The CDR3 is made up of 13 amino acids. V gave up 6 bases and J gave up 0 bases, with 7 bases separating them. Germline values: CDR1 ENHRY, CDR2 SYGVKD. The CDR3 is CAISTGSTDTQYF. For the CDR3, the DNA is TGTGCCATCAGCACAGGGAGCACAGATACGCAGTATTTT.

The chain joins TRBV6-5 to TRBJ2-7; 12 nucleotides line up with TRBD2. The J segment lost 7 bases and the V segment lost 7 bases, leaving 8 bases of the junction unmatched. CDR3 length: 14 amino acids. Germline V gene data show CDR1 as MNHEY and CDR2 as SVGAGI. Written as DNA, the CDR3 is TGTGCCAGCAATCCGGGACTAGCGGGTAAAGAGCAGTACTTC. It specifies CASNPGLAGKEQYF.

The gene calls are TRBV11-2 and TRBJ2-7, with 11 nucleotides matching TRBD1. The V segment lost 6 bases and the J segment 0 bases; nucleotides outside the gene matches: 16. The CDR3 sequence is 19 residues long. Germline V gives CDR1 SGHAT, CDR2 FQNNGV. The DNA of the CDR3 is TGTGCCAGCAGACAGAGCGGGACAGGGGGTACGGGGGGCTCCTACGAGCAGTACTTC. Protein sequence: CASRQSGTGGTGGSYEQYF.

The DNA of the CDR3 is TGTGCCAGCAGCTTCAGGTCGCGGAGGGCTGGGGAGCTGTTTTTT. Protein sequence: CASSFRSRRAGELFF. The chain links TRBV7-2 to TRBJ2-2, with D possibly matching TRBD2 (6 bases). This CDR3 comprises 15 residues. From germline, CDR1 is SGHTA and CDR2 FQGNSA. The V end lost 3 bases, the J end lost 8 bases, and 16 bases lay between the germline ends.

This clone was observed once. The J gene is TRBJ2-7, the V gene TRBV6-6, with unresolved D. Germline-derived CDR1 and CDR2 are MNHNY and SVGAGI (reference sequence). The CDR3 consists of 13 residues. Trimming took 2 bases from V and 2 from J, leaving 7 bases between them. The CDR3 protein is CASSYDRTYEQYF. CDR3 sequence (DNA): TGTGCCAGCAGTTACGACCGAACCTACGAGCAGTACTTC.

Regarding this clone: Other nucleotide sequences from this sample produce the same CDR3. The chain employs TRBV5-1 and TRBJ2-7, with unresolved D. Trimming cost V 0 bases and J 4 bases, with 2 bases left between them. The CDR3 runs to 11 residues. The germline CDR1 and CDR2 sequences are SGHRS and YFSETQ. CDR3 in amino acids: CASSLEYEQYF. In DNA, the CDR3 is TGCGCCAGCAGCTTGGAGTACGAGCAGTACTTC.

This clone came up once. The chain couples TRBV6-1 to TRBJ2-1; 7 bases align to TRBD2. V lost 7 bases to trimming and J lost 0 bases; unmatched junction nucleotides: 6. Germline-derived CDR1 and CDR2 are MNHNS and SASEGT. This CDR3 is 15 amino acids long. Here the CDR3 DNA reads TGTGCCAGCACGAGGCGGGAGAGCTCCTACAATGAGCAGTTCTTC. Translated: CASTRRESSYNEQFF.

The rearrangement links TRBV6-5 to TRBJ1-1; D is unresolved. Germline V lookup: CDR1 MNHEY, CDR2 SVGAGI. This CDR3 comprises 13 residues. Trimming pared 4 bases from V and 2 bases from J, leaving 8 bases between. CDR3 DNA: TGTGCCAGCAGTTCGACACCAAACACTGAAGCTTTCTTT. This encodes CASSSTPNTEAFF.

DNA for the CDR3: TGCGCCAGCAAGTGGGGAGGCAACGGGGGCGAAAAACTGTTTTTT. It encodes CASKWGGNGGEKLFF. The chain carries TRBV5-1 and TRBJ1-4, with a weak D call TRBD1 (6 bases). V gave up 6 bases and J gave up 8 bases, with 20 bases separating them. This CDR3 comprises 15 residues. Germline V gene lookup returns CDR1 SGHRS and CDR2 YFSETQ.

The chain links TRBV4-1 to TRBJ2-3; TRBD2 aligns across 9 bases. This CDR3 is 20 amino acids long. The junction had 15 bases not matched to a gene; V was cut back by 1 base and J by 1 base. Germline V gives CDR1 MGHRA, CDR2 YSYEKL. The CDR3 loop reads CASSQVGLARGSRGTDTQYF. In DNA form, the CDR3 reads TGCGCCAGCAGCCAAGTGGGACTAGCAAGGGGAAGTAGAGGCACAGATACGCAGTATTTT.

V is TRBV6-5 and J is TRBJ1-1; 7 positions agree with TRBD1. The CDR3 is made up of 13 amino acids. CDR1 is MNHEY and CDR2 is SVGAGI in the germline V gene. V gave up 4 bases and J gave up 4 bases; unmatched junction bases: 3. CDR3 DNA sequence: TGTGCCAGCAGTTCAACAGGGGTCACTGAAGCTTTCTTT. The encoded protein is CASSSTGVTEAFF.

The chain is built from TRBV11-2 and TRBJ2-7, with TRBD2 matching over 11 bases. This CDR3 has 15 residues. Per the germline V gene, CDR1 is SGHAT and CDR2 is FQNNGV. The junction had 0 bases not matched to a gene; V was cut back by 0 bases and J by 2 bases. CDR3 DNA: TGTGCCAGCAGCTTAGAACTAGCGGGAGCCTACGAGCAGTACTTC. This translates into CASSLELAGAYEQYF.

The genes are TRBV6-1 and TRBJ2-7; TRBD2 might be the D (6 bases). Trimming shortened V by 7 bases and J by 4 bases, and 11 bases separated the two germline ends. In germline, CDR1 is MNHNS, CDR2 SASEGT. The CDR3 covers 12 residues. The CDR3 here is CASTGVVYEQYF. CDR3 nucleotides: TGTGCCAGCACGGGGGTCGTGTACGAGCAGTACTTC.

This chain connects TRBV5-1 to TRBJ2-3; a possible D gene is TRBD1 (5 bases). V lost 2 bases and J 5 bases, leaving 12 bases between the germline ends. This CDR3 has 14 amino acids. Per the germline V gene, CDR1 is SGHRS and CDR2 is YFSETQ. CDR3 loop: CASSLTGERDTQYF. Written as DNA, the CDR3 is TGCGCCAGCAGCTTAACAGGCGAACGAGATACGCAGTATTTT.

The gene calls are TRBV29-1 and TRBJ2-3; D uncertain. There are 14 residues in the CDR3. CDR1 is SQVTM, CDR2 ANQGSEA, per germline. V was clipped by 5 bases and J by 0 bases, with 12 bases between them. CDR3 protein: CSVKSPSSTDTQYF. CDR3 DNA sequence: TGCAGCGTTAAATCGCCTTCTAGCACAGATACGCAGTATTTT.

This rearrangement joins TRBV6-5 to TRBJ2-1; 10 bases map to TRBD2. This CDR3 has 14 residues. Per germline, CDR1 MNHEY and CDR2 SVGAGI. V was pared by 6 bases and J by 4 bases, with 3 bases of the junction left unmatched. The CDR3 here is CASRKREGYNEQFF. The CDR3 DNA reads as TGTGCCAGCAGGAAGCGGGAGGGTTACAATGAGCAGTTCTTC.

The chain recombines TRBV28 with TRBJ1-4; D is undetermined. Trimming took 4 bases from V and 8 from J, leaving 17 bases between them. CDR3 length: 15 residues. The germline CDR1 and CDR2 sequences are MDHEN and SYDVKM. The CDR3 here is CASSSGGPAEEKLFF. As DNA, the CDR3 is TGTGCCAGCAGTTCCGGCGGGCCGGCCGAGGAAAAACTGTTTTTT.

The chain is built from TRBV18 and TRBJ2-2, with D uncertain. The CDR3 has 15 amino acids. V was clipped by 3 bases and J by 0 bases, with 8 bases between them. CDR1 is KGHSH and CDR2 is LQKENI in the germline V gene. The CDR3 sequence is CASSPTATNTGELFF. CDR3 nucleotide sequence: TGTGCCAGCTCACCGACGGCTACGAACACCGGGGAGCTGTTTTTT.

This sequence joins TRBV6-6 and TRBJ2-7; 9 bases agree with TRBD1. The germline V gene encodes CDR1 MNHNY and CDR2 SVGAGI (reference sequence). The CDR3 totals 15 residues. Unmatched junction bases numbered 4, after V lost 0 bases and J lost 4 bases. This chain's CDR3 is CASSYSPGQGYEQYF. Here the CDR3 DNA reads TGTGCCAGCAGTTACTCTCCGGGACAGGGATACGAGCAGTACTTC.

The rearrangement uses TRBV30 and TRBJ1-4; D is perhaps TRBD1 (6 bases). CDR3 size: 13 residues. Germline V gene lookup returns CDR1 GTSNPN and CDR2 SVGIG (reference sequence). V dropped 0 bases and J dropped 6 bases, with 8 bases sitting between them. CDR3 sequence: CAWSVQGHEKLFF. The CDR3 DNA reads TGTGCCTGGAGTGTGCAGGGGCATGAAAAACTGTTTTTT.

The chain couples TRBV28 to TRBJ2-2, with TRBD1 matching over 12 bases. CDR3 length equals 15 residues. V gave up 5 bases and J gave up 6 bases; unmatched junction bases: 4. The germline CDR1 and CDR2 sequences are MDHEN and SYDVKM. CDR3 bases: TGTGCCAGCAGTAGCCGGGACAGGGGGCCCGGGGAGCTGTTTTTT. The encoded protein is CASSSRDRGPGELFF.

The chain is built from TRBV5-6 and TRBJ1-2; 7 bases map to TRBD1. Per germline, CDR1 SGHDT and CDR2 YYEEEE. The junction had 5 bases not matched to a gene; V was cut back by 4 bases and J by 8 bases. The CDR3 length is 12 residues. The CDR3 region has the DNA TGTGCCAGCAGCATATACAGGGGCGGCTACACCTTC. Translated: CASSIYRGGYTF.

V and J are TRBV6-6 and TRBJ2-1; weak D call: TRBD2 (6 bases). The CDR3 runs 13 residues. CDR1 and CDR2 from the germline V gene are MNHNY and SVGAGI (reference sequence). V was clipped by 4 bases and J by 5 bases, with 9 bases between them. The CDR3 DNA sequence: TGTGCCAGCAGTTCCGGACTAAACAATGAGCAGTTCTTC. Amino acids: CASSSGLNNEQFF.

This chain uses TRBV5-4 with TRBJ2-7, with 10 bases aligning to TRBD1. The CDR3 loop spans 14 amino acids. CDR1 is SGHNT, CDR2 YYREEE, per germline (reference sequence). Unmatched junction bases numbered 4, after V lost 4 bases and J lost 3 bases. CDR3 coding DNA: TGTGCCAGCAGCAGCGGGACAGGGGTCTACGAGCAGTACTTC. Protein product: CASSSGTGVYEQYF.

The chain combines TRBV7-9 with TRBJ1-3; no definite D call. Looked up from germline, CDR1 is SEHNR and CDR2 is FQNEAQ (reference sequence). The V end was cut by 1 base, the J end by 2 bases, with 6 bases between. This CDR3 is 14 amino acids long. CDR3 nucleotide sequence: TGTGCCAGCAGCTTAGGGGTAACTGGAAACACCATATATTTT. This sequence encodes CASSLGVTGNTIYF.

The chain is built from TRBV2 and TRBJ1-3, with 9 positions matching TRBD1. The CDR3 contains 15 residues. The germline V gene has CDR1 SNHLY and CDR2 FYNNEI. V shed 6 bases, J shed 0 bases, and the junction held 3 bases outside the gene matches. CDR3 sequence: CASRGQGTSGNTIYF. Here the CDR3 DNA reads TGTGCCAGCAGGGGACAGGGAACCTCTGGAAACACCATATATTTT.

The CDR3 DNA sequence: TGTGCCAGCAGCTCGGGACAGGGTAGGGAGCAGTACTTC. Translating it yields CASSSGQGREQYF. This sequence joins TRBV7-6 and TRBJ2-7; the match to TRBD1 covers 9 bases. The CDR3 is 13 residues long. CDR1 SGHVS and CDR2 FNYEAQ come from the germline V gene. Trimming cost V 4 bases and J 7 bases; bases outside gene matches: 5.